The 12 T cell receptor beta chains below come from one sample, sequenced in a study of blood T cells in healthy people across ages. Next came a second PCR, run for roughly 6 to 11 cycles, which used a sample-barcoded 5' primer along with a J-beta primer mix. TCRdb passed the 5' RACE reads through MiXCR, listing each CDR3 protein once. The data hold around 990,000 distinct CDR3 sequences, with approximately 25% observed a single time. These sequences were also reported in another study, on T cells of mothers and their children.

Input material: blood. All receptors derive from a girl aged 2 to 9 in good health.

V and J are TRBV20-1 and TRBJ2-5; TRBD2 agrees at 11 bases. The junction had 4 bases not matched to a gene; V was cut back by 6 bases and J by 1 base. CDR1 and CDR2 (germline): DFQATT, SNEGSKA (reference sequence). This CDR3 region has 14 residues. CDR3 sequence (DNA): TGCAGTGCCCTAGCGGGGGGCGTCCAAGAGACCCAGTACTTC. This gives the protein CSALAGGVQETQYF.

This clonotype was counted a few times. V gene TRBV7-9 combines with J gene TRBJ2-7; D possibly corresponds to TRBD1 (5 bases). V shed 5 bases and J shed 8 bases, with 10 bases lying between them. Germline V gene lookup returns CDR1 SEHNR and CDR2 FQNEAQ (reference sequence). The CDR3 spans 11 residues. The DNA for the CDR3 is TGTGCCAGCAGCCACAGGATAAAGCAGTACTTC. It yields the protein CASSHRIKQYF.

The sample holds a few counts of this clonotype. V usage is TRBV6-5 and J usage is TRBJ1-1; possible D gene TRBD1, 6 bases. V lost 0 bases to trimming and J lost 6 bases, with 17 bases between them. The length of the CDR3 is 16 residues. Germline V gene data show CDR1 as MNHEY and CDR2 as SVGAGI. CDR3 in amino acids: CASSYSGGAAPSEAFF. The CDR3 DNA is TGTGCCAGCAGTTACTCAGGGGGGGCTGCTCCATCTGAAGCTTTCTTT.

The chain uses TRBV5-1 and TRBJ2-5; 12 bases align to TRBD2. Matching the DNA end better, TRBJ2-7 makes the J call doubtful. Per the germline V gene, CDR1 is SGHRS and CDR2 is YFSETQ. This CDR3 is built from 19 residues. Here the CDR3 DNA reads TGCGCCAGCAGCTTGGGACTAGCGGGAGTTGGCGTGTTCGCCTACGAGCAGTACTTC. It specifies CASSLGLAGVGVFAYEQYF.

This clonotype was counted between two and nine times. This chain connects TRBV4-3 to TRBJ2-1; D might be TRBD2 (7 bases). V was clipped by 0 bases and J by 0 bases, with 18 bases between them. The germline V gene has CDR1 LGHNA and CDR2 YSLEER. The CDR3 is 19 residues long. The CDR3 sequence: CASSQEITGGTYSYNEQFF. The CDR3 nucleotides are TGCGCCAGCAGCCAAGAAATCACCGGGGGGACATACTCCTACAATGAGCAGTTCTTC.

The genes are TRBV4-3 and TRBJ2-3, with 11 bases fitting TRBD1. Germline V CDR1 and CDR2: LGHNA, YSLEER. V was clipped by 4 bases and J by 4 bases; unmatched bases: 4. The CDR3 covers 15 residues. CDR3 residues: CASSPRDRGADTQYF. The CDR3 DNA reads TGCGCCAGCAGCCCACGGGACAGGGGGGCAGATACGCAGTATTTT.

The CDR3 DNA sequence: TGCGCCAGCAGCCATCTCCAGGGGGTTATTACTGAAGCTTTCTTT. Its translation is CASSHLQGVITEAFF. V usage is TRBV4-1 and J usage is TRBJ1-1; 7 bases agree with TRBD1. CDR3 size: 15 residues. Germline V lookup: CDR1 MGHRA, CDR2 YSYEKL. V lost 3 bases and J lost 5; bases outside the gene matches: 9.

V gene TRBV3-1 combines with J gene TRBJ2-5; 7 bases are shared with TRBD2. The DNA matches TRBJ2-1 better at its end, which makes the J call doubtful. The V gene's germline CDR1 is LGHDT and CDR2 YNNKEL (reference sequence). The length of the CDR3 is 17 residues. CDR3 region: CASSQDRAGRADNEQFF. DNA of the CDR3: TGTGCCAGCAGCCAAGATCGAGCGGGAAGGGCGGACAATGAGCAGTTCTTC.

In this sample, this clonotype turned up once. The rearrangement joins TRBV27 to TRBJ2-1; D is perhaps TRBD2 (5 bases). The V end lost 6 bases, the J end lost 7 bases, and 25 bases lay between the germline ends. The CDR3 loop spans 17 amino acids. From germline, CDR1 is MNHEY and CDR2 SMNVEV (reference sequence). This chain's CDR3 is CASSPSKIANGWNEQFF. CDR3 DNA: TGTGCCAGCAGCCCTTCGAAAATAGCGAACGGCTGGAATGAGCAGTTCTTC.

The genes are TRBV20-1 and TRBJ1-2; weak D call: TRBD1 (6 bases). CDR3 size: 13 residues. The germline gives CDR1 DFQATT, CDR2 SNEGSKA (reference sequence). Trimming shortened V by 6 bases and J by 4 bases, and 15 bases separated the two germline ends. This chain's CDR3 is CSAYRAVGYGYTF. In DNA form, the CDR3 reads TGCAGTGCGTACAGGGCGGTCGGCTATGGCTACACCTTC.

In its sample, this clonotype was seen a few times. The V gene is TRBV7-2, the J gene TRBJ1-6, with a weak D call TRBD1 (6 bases). Germline CDR1 and CDR2: SGHTA and FQGNSA. This CDR3 spans 15 amino acids. V lost 3 bases, J lost 8 bases, and 14 bases lay in between. CDR3 bases: TGTGCCAGCAGCTTGCCTAGGGGGATGGATTCACCCCTCCACTTT. Translating it yields CASSLPRGMDSPLHF.

The chain combines TRBV13 with TRBJ1-2; D is undetermined. Trimming stripped 5 bases from V and 8 bases from J, with 15 bases between. This CDR3 is built from 13 residues. The germline gives CDR1 PRHDT, CDR2 FYEKMQ (reference sequence). As DNA, the CDR3 is TGTGCCAGCAGCCAGCGAGGGAGCTCGGGCTACACCTTC. Amino acid sequence: CASSQRGSSGYTF.